This T cell receptor (beta chain) is from a study of shared clonotypes between healthy human individuals. Data came from immunoSEQ multiplex PCR; TCRdb stores just in-frame clones and leaves some out. The top ten hold more than 10% of the sample, which has about 520,000 clones, approximately 78% seen once. This CDR3 is built from 13 residues. The V gene's germline CDR1 is LNHDA and CDR2 SQIVND (reference sequence). V was pared by 3 bases and J by 2 bases, with 7 bases between. The clonotype was recovered from a middle-aged woman in good health. Some clones in this sample may be carry-over from other donors' samples. The chain recombines TRBV19 with TRBJ2-5, with no clear D. Input material: PBMCs. In DNA, the CDR3 is TGTGCCAGTAGTATGGACCCACAAGAGACCCAGTACTTC. Amino acid sequence: CASSMDPQETQYF.